These 22 T cell receptor beta chains were sequenced from one sample in a study of T cell repertoires in cytomegalovirus infection. These receptors are not linked to any known antigen. Via MiXCR, TCRdb re-called the reads, giving one row per CDR3 protein. The table has fewer than 650,000 distinct CDR3 sequences, roughly 43% seen once. The sample was cultured PBMCs, taken from culture after CMV antigen stimulation. All receptors come from a human donor in good health (CMV status not recorded). Some clones in this sample may be carry-over from other donors' samples.

This chain uses TRBV30 with TRBJ2-1; 7 positions match TRBD2. The junction had 7 bases not matched to a gene; V was cut back by 2 bases and J by 6 bases. CDR3 length: 14 amino acids. Germline values: CDR1 GTSNPN, CDR2 SVGIG (reference sequence). The CDR3 DNA reads as TGTGCCTGGAGTCCGGGACTACCTATCAATGAGCAGTTCTTC. Its translation: CAWSPGLPINEQFF.

The chain is built from TRBV20-1 and TRBJ2-1; 7 nucleotides agree with TRBD2. V lost 3 bases and J lost 3; bases outside the gene matches: 8. This CDR3 is built from 15 residues. The germline CDR1 and CDR2 sequences are DFQATT and SNEGSKA (reference sequence). The CDR3 DNA follows: TGCAGTGCTAGGCATGGGGAGGGAAACTACAATGAGCAGTTCTTC. Amino acids: CSARHGEGNYNEQFF.

This clonotype was seen only a few times. The chain links TRBV7-6 to TRBJ1-1; D ambiguous. V was clipped by 9 bases and J by 1 base, with 15 bases between them. Germline CDR1 is SGHVS and CDR2 is FNYEAQ. The CDR3 spans 14 residues. In nucleotides, the CDR3 is TGTGCCAGTGAAATCGAGGGCCAGAACACTGAAGCTTTCTTT. Its translation is CASEIEGQNTEAFF.

In this sample, this clonotype turned up a few times. V is TRBV6-2 or TRBV6-3 and J is TRBJ1-1; the D is unclear. CDR3 length: 13 residues. The germline V gene has CDR1 MNHEY and CDR2 SVGEGT. Trimming cost V 2 bases and J 3 bases, with 7 bases left between them. Here the CDR3 DNA reads TGTGCCAGCAGTTACCGGCGGTACACTGAAGCTTTCTTT. Translation: CASSYRRYTEAFF.

V and J are TRBV7-2 and TRBJ2-7, with D perhaps assigned TRBD1 or TRBD2 (6 bases each). Germline CDR1 reads SGHTA; CDR2 reads FQGNSA. This CDR3 contains 15 residues. V was trimmed by 5 bases and J by 2 bases, leaving 16 bases between them. CDR3 DNA sequence: TGTGCCAGCAGCCCGAGACGGGGGCTCGCCTACGAGCAGTACTTC. Translating gives CASSPRRGLAYEQYF.

This clonotype was recorded a few times. The CDR3 nucleotides are TGTGCCAGCAGCTTAGCGAGCACTAGCCCCATCAATGAGCAGTTCTTC. As protein: CASSLASTSPINEQFF. This chain connects TRBV7-2 to TRBJ2-1; D is possibly TRBD2 (6 bases). CDR3 length: 16 residues. V was shortened by 0 bases and J by 6 bases, with 15 bases between the two germline ends. Germline lookup yields CDR1 SGHTA and CDR2 FQGNSA.

This clonotype appeared a few times. The CDR3 DNA follows: TGTGCCAGCAGCCCTCGGAGGGCCTTCACAGATACGCAGTATTTT. Translating it yields CASSPRRAFTDTQYF. The V gene is TRBV7-2, the J gene TRBJ2-3; tentatively, D is TRBD2 (6 bases). Trimming pared 5 bases from V and 2 bases from J, leaving 14 bases between. From germline, CDR1 is SGHTA and CDR2 FQGNSA. This CDR3 contains 15 residues.

This CDR3 reads CASSPLRGVGQPQHF. CDR3 DNA: TGTGCCAGCAGCCCCCTACGAGGGGTCGGCCAGCCCCAGCATTTT. The chain links TRBV11-2 to TRBJ1-5; tentative D call: TRBD1 (5 bases). Trimming took 5 bases from V and 7 from J, leaving 18 bases between them. The CDR3 is made up of 15 amino acids. Germline CDR1 reads SGHAT; CDR2 reads FQNNGV.

The V gene is TRBV7-9, the J gene TRBJ2-1; D call uncertain. Germline loops: CDR1 SEHNR, CDR2 FQNEAQ (reference sequence). The CDR3 loop spans 13 amino acids. Trimming removed 5 bases from V and 10 bases from J, with 15 bases in between. The CDR3 nucleotides read TGTGCCAGCAGCCCCAGCGTAGTATACGAGCAGTTCTTC. Amino acids: CASSPSVVYEQFF. The whole variable domain, remainder taken from reference TRBV7-9 and TRBJ2-1, is DTGVSQNPRHKITKRGQNVTFRCDPISEHNRLYWYRQTLGQGPEFLTYFQNEAQLEKSRLLSDRFSAERPKGSFSTLEIQRTEQGDSAMYLCASSPSVVYEQFFGPGTRLTVL.

This sequence joins TRBV20-1 and TRBJ1-5; D gene uncertain. Germline V gives CDR1 DFQATT, CDR2 SNEGSKA (reference sequence). Trimming left V 4 bases short and J 3 bases short, with 16 bases between. The CDR3 loop spans 15 amino acids. The CDR3 loop reads CSANPRGGFNQPQHF. The CDR3 nucleotides are TGCAGTGCTAACCCTCGTGGTGGATTCAATCAGCCCCAGCATTTT.

The chain couples TRBV15 to TRBJ2-1; 12 bases match TRBD2. The CDR3 is 17 amino acids. CDR1 and CDR2 from the germline V gene are LNHNV and YYDKDF (reference sequence). The J segment lost 15 bases and the V segment lost 1 base, leaving 16 bases of the junction unmatched. CDR3 sequence (DNA): TGTGCCACCAGCAGAGTCCGTGGTACTAGCGGGGGGACGACCCGGTTCTTC. Translated: CATSRVRGTSGGTTRFF. Based on the CDR3 plus reference TRBV15 and TRBJ2-1, the full variable domain is DAMVIQNPRYQVTQFGKPVTLSCSQTLNHNVMYWYQQKSSQAPKLLFHYYDKDFNNEADTPDNFQSRRPNTSFCFLDIRSPGLGDTAMYLCATSRVRGTSGGTTRFFGPGTRLTVL.

The J gene is TRBJ2-4, the V gene TRBV7-9; D unclear. Between the trimmed V and J ends, which lost 4 bases and 8 bases, there was a span of 12 bases. Germline V lookup: CDR1 SEHNR, CDR2 FQNEAQ (reference sequence). This CDR3 comprises 13 residues. The CDR3 is CASSSVDPHIQYF. In nucleotides, the CDR3 is TGTGCCAGCAGCTCCGTGGACCCTCACATTCAGTACTTC.

The chain links TRBV6-1 to TRBJ2-7, with D tentatively TRBD1 (6 bases). The CDR3 consists of 16 residues. CDR1 and CDR2 from the germline V gene are MNHNS and SASEGT. Trimming cost V 2 bases and J 2 bases, with 16 bases left between them. CDR3 in DNA: TGTGCCAGCAGTGAAACGTACAGGGCGGTAACCTACGAGCAGTACTTC. It translates to CASSETYRAVTYEQYF.

J is TRBJ1-1 and V is TRBV7-8; D remains unclear. Germline CDR1 and CDR2: SGHVS and FQNEAQ. V was cut by 4 bases and J by 0 bases, with 12 bases left in between. This CDR3 contains 15 residues. The CDR3 loop reads CASSSEGYMNTEAFF. The CDR3 DNA is TGTGCCAGCAGCTCCGAAGGATACATGAACACTGAAGCTTTCTTT. Complete variable domain (other parts from reference TRBV7-8 and TRBJ1-1): GAGVSQSPRYKVAKRGQDVALRCDPISGHVSLFWYQQALGQGPEFLTYFQNEAQLDKSGLPSDRFFAERPEGSVSTLKIQRTQQEDSAVYLCASSSEGYMNTEAFFGQGTRLTVV.

Concerning this clonotype: The germline gene is not matched at one end of the junction; a read error may be the cause. The chain recombines TRBV5-3 with TRBJ1-2, with D maybe TRBD1 (6 bases). TRBV5-3 is identified as an open reading frame with a role that is uncertain. The length of the CDR3 is 15 residues. CDR3 protein: CASSWDHREIYGYTF. The CDR3 DNA is TGTGCCAGCAGCTGGGACCACAGGGAGATCTATGGCTACACCTTC.

This clonotype has just a few counts. The V call is TRBV20-1, the J call TRBJ2-2; TRBD2 is a possible D gene (5 bases). CDR1 and CDR2 (germline): DFQATT, SNEGSKA (reference sequence). There are 13 residues in the CDR3. CDR3 nucleotide sequence: TGCAGCGCACGGGATAGGGTCACCGGGGAGCTGTTTTTT. Amino acids: CSARDRVTGELFF.

V and J are TRBV24-1 and TRBJ1-5; D remains ambiguous. The V end was cut by 3 bases, the J end by 4 bases, with 15 bases between. This CDR3 spans 16 amino acids. Germline lookup yields CDR1 KGHDR and CDR2 SFDVKD. CDR3 bases: TGTGCCACCAGTGATCTCTCCGGCAGAAGTAATCAGCCCCAGCATTTT. It codes for CATSDLSGRSNQPQHF.

The chain joins TRBV7-2 to TRBJ1-2; no definite D call. The CDR3 sequence is 16 residues long. Trimming stripped 2 bases from V and 7 bases from J, with 20 bases between. Germline CDR1 reads SGHTA; CDR2 reads FQGNSA. CDR3 coding DNA: TGTGCCAGCAGCTTATTTTACCGGCAGCCCCAAATTGGCTACACCTTC. Its translation is CASSLFYRQPQIGYTF.

The chain employs TRBV12-3 or TRBV12-4 and TRBJ2-1; no clear D gene. CDR3 length equals 16 residues. V gave up 6 bases and J gave up 4 bases, with 19 bases separating them. The CDR3 coding sequence is TGTGCCAGCAGGAGACGCCTCAGTTCTGGGTACAATGAGCAGTTCTTC. Protein: CASRRRLSSGYNEQFF.

This clonotype showed up just a few times. V and J are TRBV5-5 and TRBJ1-6; tentative D call: TRBD1 (5 bases). Trimming cost V 6 bases and J 7 bases, with 17 bases left between them. The CDR3 totals 15 residues. Germline CDR1 SGHKS, CDR2 YYEKEE (reference sequence). DNA for the CDR3: TGTGCCAGCAAGTTGGGGCCCGGGCAGAATTCACCCCTCCACTTT. Amino acid sequence: CASKLGPGQNSPLHF.

V and J are TRBV4-1 and TRBJ1-3, with 9 bases lining up with TRBD1. Germline V gene lookup returns CDR1 MGHRA and CDR2 YSYEKL. J was trimmed by 2 bases and V by 1 base; bases with no gene match: 9. The CDR3 covers 18 residues. The CDR3 DNA is TGCGCCAGCAGCCAAGGCGGACGGACAGGGGCCGCTGGAAACACCATATATTTT. Residues: CASSQGGRTGAAGNTIYF.

This chain joins TRBV28 and TRBJ1-5; TRBD1 matches at 7 bases. Trimming at V came to 6 bases and at J to 5 bases, leaving 4 bases not matched to a gene. There are 13 residues in the CDR3. CDR1 and CDR2 from the germline V gene are MDHEN and SYDVKM. CDR3: CASRGGGHQPQHF. For the CDR3, the DNA is TGTGCCAGCAGAGGAGGGGGCCATCAGCCCCAGCATTTT.